These T cell receptor beta chains were read from a single sample in a study of blood T cells in healthy people across ages. Each CDR3 protein gets one entry after TCRdb re-called the 5' RACE reads with MiXCR. The table lists 600,000 to 800,000 distinct CDR3 sequences, 52% of them singletons, with about 13% in the top ten. Specimen: blood. Source of these receptors: a woman older than 75 in good health. CDR3s include the opening cysteine and the closing phenylalanine or tryptophan. D genes are given only for firm matches. Not every row has a clone size; where given, it reads once, few, many or a size class.

TRBD2,TRBJ2-1,TRBV24-1,many,CATSDSKRGNNEQFF,TGTGCCACCAGTGATTCTAAGCGGGGAAACAATGAGCAGTTCTTC
NA,TRBJ2-7,TRBV27,few,CASSLVKRGAQYF,TGTGCCAGCAGTTTGGTTAAAAGGGGGGCCCAGTACTTC
NA,TRBJ2-5,TRBV7-9,many,CASSSQELRETQYF,TGTGCCAGCAGCTCCCAGGAGTTACGGGAGACCCAGTACTTC
TRBD2,TRBJ2-3,TRBV5-1,many,CASSLTAGDRTDTQYF,TGCGCCAGCAGCTTAACAGCGGGAGACCGCACAGATACGCAGTATTTT
NA,TRBJ2-3,TRBV28,few,CASRPPQRNTDTQYF,TGTGCCAGCAGACCGCCGCAGAGGAACACAGATACGCAGTATTTT
NA,TRBJ2-5,TRBV28,NA,CASSLVGTSRETQYF,TGTGCCAGCAGTTTAGTAGGGACAAGTCGAGAGACCCAGTACTTC
NA,TRBJ1-4,TRBV28,many,CASRSGATNEKLFF,TGTGCCAGCAGATCGGGAGCAACTAATGAAAAACTGTTTTTT
NA,TRBJ2-7,TRBV2,many,CASRSQTYEQYF,TGTGCCAGCAGATCCCAAACCTACGAGCAGTACTTC
TRBD2,TRBJ2-1,TRBV29-1,once,CSGSLAGGPYNEQFF,TGCAGCGGCAGTTTGGCGGGAGGGCCCTACAATGAGCAGTTCTTC
NA,TRBJ1-5,TRBV2,NA,CASSLLLGDVQPQHF,TGTGCCAGCAGTCTTCTGTTGGGAGACGTTCAGCCCCAGCATTTT
NA,TRBJ2-2,TRBV7-2,NA,CASSRGGDTGELFF,TGTGCCAGCAGCCGTGGGGGTGACACCGGGGAGCTGTTTTTT
TRBD2,TRBJ2-2,TRBV2,few,CASKAASGNTGELFF,TGTGCCAGCAAAGCGGCTAGCGGGAACACCGGGGAGCTGTTTTTT
TRBD1,TRBJ2-7,TRBV28,NA,CATSQGTESYEQYF,TGTGCCACCAGTCAGGGGACAGAATCCTACGAGCAGTACTTC
NA,TRBJ1-2,TRBV12-3/TRBV12-4,NA,CAGSLRLRDYGYTF,TGTGCCGGCAGTCTAAGGCTAAGAGACTATGGCTACACCTTC
NA,TRBJ1-5,TRBV5-1,few,CASSLVGGQPQHF,TGCGCCAGCAGCTTGGTAGGGGGTCAGCCCCAGCATTTT
NA,TRBJ2-5,TRBV2,many,CASGVVEETQYF,TGTGCCAGCGGAGTAGTGGAAGAGACCCAGTACTTC
NA,TRBJ2-7,TRBV12-3/TRBV12-4,NA,CASNLQGLSYEQYF,TGTGCCAGCAACCTACAGGGATTGTCCTACGAGCAGTACTTC
NA,TRBJ2-1,TRBV20-1,many,CSHDSRNNEQFF,TGCAGCCACGACAGTAGAAACAATGAGCAGTTCTTC
NA,TRBJ1-1,TRBV28,many,CASTLWGTEAFF,TGTGCCAGCACCCTCTGGGGCACTGAAGCTTTCTTT